Each of the 27 T cell receptor beta chains below was sequenced from the same sample in a study of T cell repertoires in cytomegalovirus infection. Their antigens remain unidentified. MiXCR was run by TCRdb on the reads, yielding one entry per CDR3 protein. The profile shows about 130,000 distinct CDR3 sequences, 32% of them singletons. Sequenced material: CD8+ T cells from cultured PBMCs, taken from culture after CMV antigen stimulation. The receptor set was obtained from a human donor in good health (CMV status not recorded). Some clones in this sample may be carry-over from other donors' samples.

V gene TRBV6-8 combines with J gene TRBJ2-7; D is unresolved. CDR1 MNHGY and CDR2 SAAAGT come from the germline V gene. CDR3 length equals 13 residues. V shed 2 bases and J shed 3 bases, with 8 bases lying between them. CDR3 in DNA: TGTGCCAGCAGTTACGGCAGATTCTACGAGCAGTACTTC. This sequence encodes CASSYGRFYEQYF.

The J gene is TRBJ2-1, the V gene TRBV29-1; D is perhaps TRBD1 (6 bases). V was cut by 0 bases and J by 8 bases, with 23 bases left in between. Germline CDR1 reads SQVTM; CDR2 reads ANQGSEA. CDR3 length: 17 residues. CDR3: CSVEDPYRDGVMYEQFF. CDR3 nucleotide sequence: TGCAGCGTTGAAGATCCGTACAGGGACGGTGTTATGTATGAGCAGTTCTTC.

V and J are TRBV6-5 and TRBJ2-5; TRBD2 might be the D (5 bases). The germline V gene encodes CDR1 MNHEY and CDR2 SVGAGI. Trimming took 7 bases from V and 4 from J, leaving 25 bases between them. The CDR3 is made up of 17 amino acids. CDR3 DNA: TGTGCCAGCACCGCCGGGGTTCTAGAGCCCGCCGCAGAGACCCAGTACTTC. Amino acid sequence: CASTAGVLEPAAETQYF.

This chain connects TRBV25-1 to TRBJ1-2; D remains unclear. The CDR3 runs to 11 residues. CDR1 is MGHDK, CDR2 SYGVNS, per germline. V lost 1 base to trimming and J lost 7 bases, with 4 bases between them. The CDR3 here is CASSELGGYTF. CDR3 DNA: TGTGCCAGCAGTGAATTGGGTGGCTACACCTTC.

The chain links TRBV24-1 to TRBJ2-2; D possibly corresponds to TRBD1 (6 bases). V was trimmed by 9 bases and J by 0 bases, leaving 7 bases between them. CDR3 length: 13 amino acids. Germline V gene lookup returns CDR1 KGHDR and CDR2 SFDVKD. Written as DNA, the CDR3 is TGTGCCACCGGACAGTCGAACACCGGGGAGCTGTTTTTT. Translated, it gives CATGQSNTGELFF.

In its sample, this clonotype was seen a few times. This chain connects TRBV19 to TRBJ1-2, with a possible D match to TRBD1 (5 bases). Germline V CDR1 and CDR2: LNHDA, SQIVND (reference sequence). Trimming left V 8 bases short and J 1 base short, with 14 bases between. The length of the CDR3 is 14 residues. This chain's CDR3 is CASGERGRNYGYTF. The CDR3 coding sequence is TGTGCCAGTGGTGAGCGGGGACGTAACTATGGCTACACCTTC.

The V and J genes are TRBV11-1 and TRBJ1-5; D call uncertain. Germline CDR1 reads SGHAT; CDR2 reads FQDESV (reference sequence). V was clipped by 4 bases and J by 3 bases, with 13 bases between them. The CDR3 is made up of 15 amino acids. The CDR3 protein is CASSCRQHPNQPQHF. CDR3 DNA sequence: TGTGCCAGCAGCTGTAGACAACACCCCAATCAGCCCCAGCATTTT.

There are a few counts of this clonotype. This chain joins TRBV6-6 and TRBJ2-1; 12 nucleotides match TRBD2. The germline gives CDR1 MNHNY, CDR2 SVGAGI (reference sequence). The V segment lost 5 bases and the J segment 7 bases; nucleotides outside the gene matches: 9. CDR3 length equals 16 residues. In nucleotides, the CDR3 is TGTGCCAGCAGTGCCACCCTAGCGGGGGGGCGTAATGAGCAGTTCTTC. Its translation: CASSATLAGGRNEQFF.

This clonotype has at least ten counts. The V and J genes are TRBV19 and TRBJ1-5; D may be TRBD1 (5 bases). Germline lookup yields CDR1 LNHDA and CDR2 SQIVND (reference sequence). V was trimmed by 6 bases and J by 0 bases, leaving 24 bases between them. This CDR3 has 19 amino acids. In DNA form, the CDR3 reads TGTGCCAGTAGCCCCGTGATGGGGGACCCTACCTATAGCAATCAGCCCCAGCATTTT. It is translated as CASSPVMGDPTYSNQPQHF.

This clonotype was seen more than once but under ten times. This sequence joins TRBV7-8 and TRBJ2-7; possibly TRBD1 for D (5 bases). The CDR3 is made up of 16 amino acids. Germline V gene sequence: CDR1 SGHVS, CDR2 FQNEAQ. Between the trimmed V and J ends, which lost 3 bases and 4 bases, there was a span of 19 bases. The CDR3 spells CASSFSGHEYIYEQYF. In DNA form, the CDR3 reads TGTGCCAGCAGCTTCTCTGGACACGAATACATTTACGAGCAGTACTTC.

This clonotype was seen a few times. This rearrangement joins TRBV7-8 to TRBJ2-1; 11 bases map to TRBD1. Germline-derived CDR1 and CDR2 are SGHVS and FQNEAQ. The CDR3 is 15 residues long. Losses at the gene ends were 5 bases for V and 9 bases for J; bases not matched to a gene: 9. The CDR3 spells CASSHPGQGDFEQFF. CDR3 DNA sequence: TGTGCCAGCAGCCATCCGGGACAGGGGGACTTTGAGCAGTTCTTC.

This clonotype was detected a few times. The CDR3 sequence: CASSLARQAVNQPQHF. CDR3 bases: TGTGCCAGCAGCTTAGCTCGGCAGGCGGTTAATCAGCCCCAGCATTTT. The V call is TRBV7-2, the J call TRBJ1-5; D uncertain. V lost 0 bases and J lost 4, with 13 bases in between. This CDR3 region has 16 residues. Germline CDR1 and CDR2: SGHTA and FQGNSA.

This clonotype was observed a single time. The chain is built from TRBV7-6 and TRBJ2-3; D gene unclear. Germline-derived CDR1 and CDR2 are SGHVS and FNYEAQ. Trimming left V 2 bases short and J 8 bases short, with 8 bases between. The CDR3 covers 12 residues. The CDR3: CASSLFLSTQYF. The CDR3 coding sequence is TGTGCCAGCAGCTTATTTTTGAGTACGCAGTATTTT.

In this sample, this clonotype turned up many times. The rearrangement links TRBV6-1 to TRBJ2-1, with a possible D match to TRBD2 (6 bases). Trimming shortened V by 5 bases and J by 7 bases, and 15 bases separated the two germline ends. CDR3 length equals 14 residues. The germline V gene encodes CDR1 MNHNS and CDR2 SASEGT. CDR3 DNA sequence: TGTGCCAGCAGTCGACGTGGCGCGGGGAATGAGCAGTTCTTC. Its protein is CASSRRGAGNEQFF.

The chain links TRBV4-1 to TRBJ1-1; D possibly corresponds to TRBD1 (6 bases). This CDR3 is 16 amino acids long. V lost 2 bases and J 3 bases, leaving 16 bases between the germline ends. Germline V gene data show CDR1 as MGHRA and CDR2 as YSYEKL. CDR3 region: CASSQKALQGHTEAFF. The CDR3 region has the DNA TGCGCCAGCAGCCAAAAGGCCTTACAGGGACACACTGAAGCTTTCTTT.

The genes are TRBV7-2 and TRBJ2-7; D ambiguous. With 1 base removed from V and 5 bases from J, the gap between germline ends came to 18 bases. Per germline, CDR1 SGHTA and CDR2 FQGNSA. The CDR3 runs to 16 residues. The CDR3 loop reads CASSLGGQLTRDEQYF. The CDR3 bases are TGTGCCAGCAGCTTAGGAGGCCAGCTCACACGCGACGAGCAGTACTTC.

The chain uses TRBV6-1 and TRBJ1-1; D unresolved. CDR1 is MNHNS, CDR2 SASEGT, per germline. With 6 bases removed from V and 1 base from J, the gap between germline ends came to 3 bases. This CDR3 is 11 amino acids long. In nucleotides, the CDR3 is TGTGCCAGCAGCACGAACACTGAAGCTTTCTTT. Translated, it gives CASSTNTEAFF.

This clonotype was observed a handful of times. The CDR3 coding sequence is TGTGCCAGCACGCTGAGGGAGACCGCCGGGGAGCTGTTTTTT. Protein product: CASTLRETAGELFF. The V and J genes are TRBV7-9 and TRBJ2-2; tentatively, D is TRBD2 (5 bases). The CDR3 length is 14 residues. The V end lost 7 bases, the J end lost 6 bases, and 15 bases lay between the germline ends. Germline CDR1 reads SEHNR; CDR2 reads FQNEAQ (reference sequence).

This clonotype came up many times. This chain uses TRBV7-2 with TRBJ2-3; D is tentatively TRBD1 or TRBD2 (6 bases each). The CDR3 is made up of 17 amino acids. The V gene's germline CDR1 is SGHTA and CDR2 FQGNSA. Between the trimmed V and J ends, which lost 3 bases and 0 bases, there was a span of 16 bases. CDR3 DNA sequence: TGTGCCAGCAGCTTTATCGGGGGCCGTGCTAGCACAGATACGCAGTATTTT. As protein: CASSFIGGRASTDTQYF.

The V and J genes are TRBV13 and TRBJ1-1; D gene uncertain. Between the trimmed V and J ends, which lost 4 bases and 4 bases, there was a span of 10 bases. The CDR3 consists of 13 residues. CDR1 is PRHDT, CDR2 FYEKMQ, per germline (reference sequence). The CDR3 protein is CASSSKDLTEAFF. The CDR3 region has the DNA TGTGCCAGCAGCTCTAAGGACCTCACTGAAGCTTTCTTT. Full variable domain (missing parts from reference TRBV13 and TRBJ1-1): AAGVIQSPRHLIKEKRETATLKCYPIPRHDTVYWYQQGPGQDPQFLISFYEKMQSDKGSIPDRFSAQQFSDYHSELNMSSLELGDSALYFCASSSKDLTEAFFGQGTRLTVV.

This clonotype was detected ten times or more. The rearrangement joins TRBV7-9 to TRBJ1-1; D call uncertain. V was cut by 6 bases and J by 5 bases, with 10 bases left in between. Germline values: CDR1 SEHNR, CDR2 FQNEAQ (reference sequence). The CDR3 totals 12 residues. The CDR3 is CASRPTGTEAFF. CDR3 nucleotides: TGTGCCAGCAGGCCAACTGGAACTGAAGCTTTCTTT.

V and J are TRBV5-5 and TRBJ1-2; maybe TRBD1 (6 bases). Germline CDR1 is SGHKS and CDR2 is YYEKEE (reference sequence). The CDR3 runs to 16 residues. Trimming cost V 0 bases and J 4 bases, with 16 bases left between them. DNA of the CDR3: TGTGCCAGCAGCTTGGGATTCGGGACACCAATCTATGGCTACACCTTC. Its protein is CASSLGFGTPIYGYTF.

The V and J genes are TRBV15 and TRBJ1-1; 9 nucleotides align to TRBD1. J lost 3 bases, V lost 5 bases, and 7 bases had no gene match. This CDR3 spans 15 amino acids. Germline values: CDR1 LNHNV, CDR2 YYDKDF (reference sequence). This CDR3 reads CATSAYRGLDTEAFF. In DNA form, the CDR3 reads TGTGCCACCAGCGCCTACAGGGGGCTCGACACTGAAGCTTTCTTT.

The gene calls are TRBV5-6 and TRBJ1-1; D gene unclear. This CDR3 is 15 amino acids long. Per the germline V gene, CDR1 is SGHDT and CDR2 is YYEEEE. V lost 0 bases to trimming and J lost 3 bases, with 12 bases between them. The CDR3 coding sequence is TGTGCCAGCAGCTTGGCCAATCTAGGTGACACTGAAGCTTTCTTT. Translating gives CASSLANLGDTEAFF.

V and J are TRBV7-9 and TRBJ2-7; 8 nucleotides agree with TRBD2. The CDR3 contains 12 residues. Germline V gives CDR1 SEHNR, CDR2 FQNEAQ (reference sequence). V was clipped by 5 bases and J by 4 bases; unmatched bases: 1. CDR3 sequence reads: CASSQRGYEQYF. CDR3 bases: TGTGCCAGCAGCCAGCGGGGGTACGAGCAGTACTTC.

The sample holds many counts of this clonotype. The genes are TRBV7-3 and TRBJ2-5; D perhaps matches TRBD2 (5 bases). The CDR3 sequence is 15 residues long. Trimming removed 1 base from V and 0 bases from J, with 9 bases in between. The germline V gene has CDR1 SGHTA and CDR2 FQGTGA. CDR3 in amino acids: CASSLMSGYQETQYF. CDR3 nucleotide sequence: TGTGCCAGCAGCTTAATGTCGGGGTACCAAGAGACCCAGTACTTC.

This clonotype was recorded at least ten times. V gene TRBV5-6 combines with J gene TRBJ1-1; D possibly corresponds to TRBD1 (5 bases). The CDR3 sequence is 15 residues long. Germline assignment: CDR1 SGHDT and CDR2 YYEEEE. The V end was cut by 2 bases, the J end by 3 bases, with 14 bases between. The CDR3: CASSFTGRGDTEAFF. DNA of the CDR3: TGTGCCAGCAGCTTCACCGGACGGGGGGACACTGAAGCTTTCTTT.